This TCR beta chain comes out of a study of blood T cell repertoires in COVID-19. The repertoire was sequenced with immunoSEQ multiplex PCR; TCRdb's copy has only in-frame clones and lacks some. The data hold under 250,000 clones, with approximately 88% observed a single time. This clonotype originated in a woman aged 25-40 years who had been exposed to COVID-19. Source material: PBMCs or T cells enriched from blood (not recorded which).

The CDR3 nucleotides are TGTGCCATCAGTGAGTTAGACGAGCAGTACTTC. Protein: CAISELDEQYF. The genes are TRBV10-3 and TRBJ2-7, with D hard to call. CDR3 length equals 11 residues. The V gene's germline CDR1 is ENHRY and CDR2 SYGVKD. V gave up 1 base and J gave up 5 bases, with 3 bases separating them.